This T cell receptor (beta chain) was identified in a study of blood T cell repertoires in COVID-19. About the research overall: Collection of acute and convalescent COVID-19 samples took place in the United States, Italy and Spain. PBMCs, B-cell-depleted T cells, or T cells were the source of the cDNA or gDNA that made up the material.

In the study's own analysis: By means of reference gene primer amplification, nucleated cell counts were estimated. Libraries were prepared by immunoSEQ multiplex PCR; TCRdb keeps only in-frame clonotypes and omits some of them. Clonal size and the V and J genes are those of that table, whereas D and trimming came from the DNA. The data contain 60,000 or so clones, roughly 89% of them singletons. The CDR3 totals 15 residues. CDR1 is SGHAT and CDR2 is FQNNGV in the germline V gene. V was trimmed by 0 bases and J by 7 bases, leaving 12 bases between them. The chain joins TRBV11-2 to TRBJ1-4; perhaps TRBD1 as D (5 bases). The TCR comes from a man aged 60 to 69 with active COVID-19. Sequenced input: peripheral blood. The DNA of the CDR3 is TGTGCCAGCAGCTTAGATGTGGGGGGTGGTGAAAAACTGTTTTTT. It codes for CASSLDVGGGEKLFF.